This T cell receptor (beta chain) came from a study of T-cell memory formation after mild COVID-19. The study's findings and limits: Cross-reactive memory seemingly joined, as some responding clones were found in pre-infection memory.

TCRdb independently ran MiXCR on the 5' RACE reads; one entry per CDR3 protein. The profile shows a few hundred thousand distinct CDR3 sequences, approximately 25% of them singletons. Concerning this clonotype: Its cognate antigen is unknown.

Germline V lookup: CDR1 SGHVS, CDR2 FQNEAQ. V was shortened by 7 bases and J by 3 bases, with 7 bases between the two germline ends. There are 11 residues in the CDR3. The chain links TRBV7-8 to TRBJ2-7; weak D call: TRBD1 (5 bases). The clonotype originates from an adult woman who had mild COVID-19 (a few samples of this study predate the infection). Cell type and time point are not known. Material for sequencing was PBMCs or a T cell subset sorted from them (not recorded which). In nucleotides, the CDR3 is TGTGCCAGCACAGGGTACTACGAGCAGTACTTC. Amino acids: CASTGYYEQYF.